These T cell receptor beta chains were read from a single sample in a study of type 1 regulatory T cells. TCRdb itself ran the reads through MiXCR, one entry per CDR3 protein. The sample shows tens of thousands of distinct CDR3 sequences, under 25% of them seen only once. Their antigens remain unidentified. The sample was cultured type 1 regulatory T (Tr1) cells, either the whole culture or a sorted fraction (not recorded which). The receptors here all came from a human donor in good health. CDR3s include the opening cysteine and the closing phenylalanine or tryptophan. Fields, in order: CDR3 protein, CDR3 DNA, clone size, J gene, V gene, D gene. D genes are given only for firm matches. Expanded clones get a size class; other rows say once, few or many, or leave the size out.

CDR3: CASSLTGVNTEAFF
DNA: TGTGCCAGCAGCTTAACTGGGGTGAACACTGAAGCTTTCTTT
size: -
J: TRBJ1-1
V: TRBV7-3
D: -

CDR3: CASSSMGQGPRNTIYF
DNA: TGTGCCAGCAGCTCCATGGGACAGGGCCCCCGAAACACCATATATTTT
size: -
J: TRBJ1-3
V: TRBV7-2
D: TRBD1

CDR3: CASSRGESNYGYTF
DNA: TGTGCCAGCTCACGTGGGGAATCTAACTATGGCTACACCTTC
size: -
J: TRBJ1-2
V: TRBV18
D: -

CDR3: CATSRARKDNEQFF
DNA: TGTGCCACCAGCAGAGCTCGGAAGGACAATGAGCAGTTCTTC
size: -
J: TRBJ2-1
V: TRBV15
D: -

CDR3: CASSEQEIASNQPQHF
DNA: TGTGCCAGCAGCGAACAGGAGATAGCTAGCAATCAGCCCCAGCATTTT
size: -
J: TRBJ1-5
V: TRBV12-3/TRBV12-4
D: -

CDR3: CASTVRASGYYNEQFF
DNA: TGTGCCAGCACCGTCAGGGCTAGCGGTTACTACAATGAGCAGTTCTTC
size: -
J: TRBJ2-1
V: TRBV12-3/TRBV12-4
D: TRBD2

CDR3: CASSYSSQGQNIQYF
DNA: TGTGCCAGCAGTTACTCGTCACAGGGGCAAAACATTCAGTACTTC
size: -
J: TRBJ2-4
V: TRBV6-6
D: TRBD1

CDR3: CASRSSVSTDTQYF
DNA: TGCGCCAGCCGGAGTAGCGTGAGCACAGATACGCAGTATTTT
size: -
J: TRBJ2-3
V: TRBV5-1
D: -

CDR3: CSASPGWEKLFF
DNA: TGCAGTGCTAGCCCAGGGTGGGAAAAACTGTTTTTT
size: many
J: TRBJ1-4
V: TRBV20-1
D: -

CDR3: CASSFVASPRPGYNEQFF
DNA: TGTGCCAGCAGCTTTGTAGCTTCCCCCCGGCCAGGCTACAATGAGCAGTTCTTC
size: -
J: TRBJ2-1
V: TRBV7-2
D: -

CDR3: CASAPLVGAGELFF
DNA: TGTGCCAGTGCCCCTTTGGTCGGAGCCGGGGAGCTGTTTTTT
size: few
J: TRBJ2-2
V: TRBV19
D: -

CDR3: CSVEGQGASCTF
DNA: TGCAGCGTTGAGGGGCAGGGGGCCTCGTGCACCTTC
size: many
J: TRBJ1-2
V: TRBV29-1
D: TRBD1

CDR3: CASSRGPGETQYF
DNA: TGTGCCAGTAGTAGAGGACCCGGAGAGACCCAGTACTTC
size: -
J: TRBJ2-5
V: TRBV19
D: -

CDR3: CASSDGPVGETQYF
DNA: TGTGCCAGCAGCGACGGGCCAGTGGGGGAGACCCAGTACTTC
size: -
J: TRBJ2-5
V: TRBV9
D: -

CDR3: CSVLGEETQYF
DNA: TGCAGTGTCTTAGGCGAAGAGACCCAGTACTTC
size: few
J: TRBJ2-5
V: TRBV20-1
D: -

CDR3: CASSSGTGPGNTIYF
DNA: TGTGCCAGCAGCTCCGGGACAGGGCCAGGAAACACCATATATTTT
size: few
J: TRBJ1-3
V: TRBV7-9
D: TRBD1

CDR3: CASSPQGMEGTEAFF
DNA: TGTGCCAGCTCCCCGCAGGGAATGGAGGGCACTGAAGCTTTCTTT
size: -
J: TRBJ1-1
V: TRBV18
D: -

CDR3: CASSLSPPRNEQFF
DNA: TGCGCCAGCAGCTTGTCGCCACCGAGGAATGAGCAGTTCTTC
size: many
J: TRBJ2-1
V: TRBV5-1
D: -

CDR3: CSASKGHETEAFF
DNA: TGCAGTGCTAGTAAGGGACACGAGACTGAAGCTTTCTTT
size: few
J: TRBJ1-1
V: TRBV20-1
D: -

CDR3: CAGPGYSNTGELFF
DNA: TGTGCCGGCCCCGGTTATTCGAACACCGGGGAGCTGTTTTTT
size: -
J: TRBJ2-2
V: TRBV30
D: -

CDR3: CASSLGHSYNEQFF
DNA: TGTGCCAGCAGCTTGGGGCACTCCTACAATGAGCAGTTCTTC
size: -
J: TRBJ2-1
V: TRBV5-6
D: -

CDR3: CASSYSHSGGQPQHF
DNA: TGTGCCAGCAGTTACTCCCATTCGGGGGGCCAGCCCCAGCATTTT
size: -
J: TRBJ1-5
V: TRBV6-6
D: -

CDR3: CASSPQAGGLYNEQFF
DNA: TGTGCCAGCAGCCCGCAAGCGGGAGGCCTCTACAATGAGCAGTTCTTC
size: few
J: TRBJ2-1
V: TRBV7-2
D: TRBD2

CDR3: CASSLTLAGPAGELFF
DNA: TGTGCCAGCAGCTTAACGCTAGCGGGACCTGCCGGGGAGCTGTTTTTT
size: -
J: TRBJ2-2
V: TRBV7-2
D: TRBD2

CDR3: CASSQARNSPLHF
DNA: TGTGCCAGCAGCCAAGCTCGTAATTCACCCCTCCACTTT
size: many
J: TRBJ1-6
V: TRBV7-2
D: -

CDR3: CASSSGTDTQYF
DNA: TGTGCCAGCAGCTCCGGCACAGATACGCAGTATTTT
size: many
J: TRBJ2-3
V: TRBV7-3
D: -

CDR3: CSARRGSSNQETQYF
DNA: TGCAGTGCTAGAAGGGGAAGCTCAAACCAAGAGACCCAGTACTTC
size: -
J: TRBJ2-5
V: TRBV20-1
D: -

CDR3: CASSLRPGQGKETQYF
DNA: TGTGCCAGCAGCTTACGCCCGGGACAGGGAAAAGAGACCCAGTACTTC
size: -
J: TRBJ2-5
V: TRBV11-2
D: TRBD1

CDR3: CASSTDSGNTIYF
DNA: TGTGCCAGTAGTACGGACTCTGGAAACACCATATATTTT
size: -
J: TRBJ1-3
V: TRBV19
D: -

CDR3: CASSQTGYYTEAFF
DNA: TGTGCCAGCTCACAAACAGGGTATTACACTGAAGCTTTCTTT
size: -
J: TRBJ1-1
V: TRBV18
D: -

CDR3: CASRNRGEQYF
DNA: TGTGCCAGCAGAAACAGAGGCGAGCAGTACTTC
size: once
J: TRBJ2-7
V: TRBV5-6
D: -

CDR3: CASSLVFSGNTGELFF
DNA: TGCGCCAGCAGCTTGGTGTTTAGCGGGAACACCGGGGAGCTGTTTTTT
size: -
J: TRBJ2-2
V: TRBV5-1
D: -

CDR3: CASSPYASGNTIYF
DNA: TGTGCCAGCAGCCCATACGCCTCTGGAAACACCATATATTTT
size: few
J: TRBJ1-3
V: TRBV7-8
D: -

CDR3: CASSKTREEKLFF
DNA: TGTGCCAGCAGCAAAACGAGGGAGGAAAAACTGTTTTTT
size: few
J: TRBJ1-4
V: TRBV27
D: -

CDR3: CASSFSATQYF
DNA: TGTGCCAGCAGTTTTTCGGCTACGCAGTATTTT
size: -
J: TRBJ2-3
V: TRBV12-3/TRBV12-4
D: -

CDR3: CASSLTYRAYQPQHF
DNA: TGTGCCAGCAGCCTCACCTACAGGGCTTATCAGCCCCAGCATTTT
size: many
J: TRBJ1-5
V: TRBV5-5
D: -

CDR3: CSAPSWTAPEQYF
DNA: TGCAGTGCTCCCTCTTGGACGGCCCCCGAGCAGTACTTC
size: -
J: TRBJ2-7
V: TRBV20-1
D: -

CDR3: CASSMYPQGAGFSNQPQHF
DNA: TGTGCCAGCAGTATGTACCCCCAGGGGGCCGGATTTAGCAATCAGCCCCAGCATTTT
size: -
J: TRBJ1-5
V: TRBV27
D: TRBD1

CDR3: CASSRDAAGGHNEQFF
DNA: TGTGCCAGCTCACGGGACGCAGCGGGAGGGCATAATGAGCAGTTCTTC
size: -
J: TRBJ2-1
V: TRBV18
D: TRBD2

CDR3: CASATGDYGYTF
DNA: TGTGCCAGCGCAACAGGGGATTATGGCTACACCTTC
size: -
J: TRBJ1-2
V: TRBV2
D: TRBD1

CDR3: CASSKRLAGANEQYF
DNA: TGTGCCAGCAGCAAGAGACTAGCGGGAGCCAACGAGCAGTACTTC
size: -
J: TRBJ2-7
V: TRBV7-2
D: TRBD2

CDR3: CASSLAVGGEQYF
DNA: TGTGCCAGCAGCTTAGCGGTCGGGGGGGAGCAGTACTTC
size: few
J: TRBJ2-7
V: TRBV7-9
D: TRBD2

CDR3: CASSLLGGSYNEQFF
DNA: TGCGCCAGCAGCCTACTTGGGGGCTCCTACAATGAGCAGTTCTTC
size: few
J: TRBJ2-1
V: TRBV5-1
D: -

CDR3: CASRSGTSRYEQYF
DNA: TGTGCCAGCAGATCCGGGACTAGTCGCTACGAGCAGTACTTC
size: many
J: TRBJ2-7
V: TRBV27
D: TRBD2